This T cell receptor (beta chain) stems from a study of T-cell reconstitution after alpha-beta-depleted transplantation in children. Study-level points and caveats: Alpha-beta T cells present about two months after transplant were reported to originate from several hundred expanded graft clones. At the one-year point after transplant, T-cell counts and TCRbeta diversity were found to come mostly from T cells that had been newly produced. It was surviving recipient T cells and thymic progenitors that gave some patients high TCRbeta diversity at day 60.

CDR3 length: 12 amino acids. Germline-derived CDR1 and CDR2 are SEHNR and FQNEAQ (reference sequence). About this clonotype itself: Its antigen is unidentified. An end of the junction differs from the germline gene, which may be a read error.

Unique molecular identifiers were incorporated into the prepared TCRbeta library. TCRdb fed the PCR reads into MiXCR, producing one record per CDR3 protein. The repertoire holds about 980,000 distinct CDR3 sequences, with about 26% as singletons. The receptor was derived from a boy younger than two who had a stem cell transplant for SCID, so the T cells may come from the graft donor. The chain carries TRBV7-9 and TRBJ1-2; D gene unclear. Material: PBMCs, mostly from graft donor cells, obtained 360 days after TCRalphabeta/CD19-depleted stem cell transplant. The CDR3 DNA is TGTGCCAGCACCTTAGACACCTCTGGCTACACCTTC. Translating gives CASTLDTSGYTF. Full variable domain (missing parts from reference TRBV7-9 and TRBJ1-2): DTGVSQNPRHKITKRGQNVTFRCDPISEHNRLYWYRQTLGQGPEFLTYFQNEAQLEKSRLLSDRFSAERPKGSFSTLEIQRTEQGDSAMYLCASTLDTSGYTFGSGTRLTVV.